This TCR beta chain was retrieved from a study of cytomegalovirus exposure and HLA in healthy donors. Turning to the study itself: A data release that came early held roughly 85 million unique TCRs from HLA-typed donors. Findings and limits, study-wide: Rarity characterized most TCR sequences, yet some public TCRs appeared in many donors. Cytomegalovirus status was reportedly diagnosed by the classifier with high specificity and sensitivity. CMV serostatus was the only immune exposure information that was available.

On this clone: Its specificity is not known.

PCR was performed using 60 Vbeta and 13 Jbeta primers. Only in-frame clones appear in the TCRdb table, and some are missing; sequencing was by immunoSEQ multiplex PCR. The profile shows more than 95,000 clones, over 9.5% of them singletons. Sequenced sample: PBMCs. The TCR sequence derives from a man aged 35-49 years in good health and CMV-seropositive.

CDR3 amino acids: CASSVRQEYEQYF. The CDR3 nucleotides read TGTGCCAGCAGTGTGCGACAGGAGTACGAGCAGTACTTC. This rearrangement joins TRBV27 to TRBJ2-7; D is possibly TRBD1 (6 bases). Germline CDR1 and CDR2: MNHEY and SMNVEV (reference sequence). V lost 5 bases to trimming and J lost 4 bases, with 12 bases between them. There are 13 residues in the CDR3.